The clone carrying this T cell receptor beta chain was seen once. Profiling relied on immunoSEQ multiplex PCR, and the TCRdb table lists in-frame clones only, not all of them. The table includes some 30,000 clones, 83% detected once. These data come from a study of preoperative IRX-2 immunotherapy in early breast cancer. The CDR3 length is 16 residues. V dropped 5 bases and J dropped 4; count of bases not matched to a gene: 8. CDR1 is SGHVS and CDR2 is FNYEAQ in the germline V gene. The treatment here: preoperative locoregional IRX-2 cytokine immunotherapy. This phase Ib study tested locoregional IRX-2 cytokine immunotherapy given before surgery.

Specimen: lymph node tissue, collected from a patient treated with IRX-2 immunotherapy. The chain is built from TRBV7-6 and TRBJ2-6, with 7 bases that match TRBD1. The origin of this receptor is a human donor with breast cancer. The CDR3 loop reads CASSRTGADGANVLTF. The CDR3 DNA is TGTGCCAGCAGCCGAACAGGGGCGGACGGGGCCAACGTCCTGACTTTC.